This T cell receptor beta chain was profiled in a study of blood T cell repertoires in COVID-19. Study overall: Sites in the United States, Italy and Spain provided acute and convalescent COVID-19 samples. T cells, B-cell-depleted T cells, or PBMCs provided the cDNA or gDNA that served as material.

In the original processing: Scientists estimated how many nucleated cells there were by amplifying reference gene primers. TCRdb's copy holds only in-frame clones and misses some; the assay was immunoSEQ multiplex PCR. The V and J calls and clone size are taken from that table; D and trimming were inferred from the DNA. The sample carries tens of thousands of clones, 87% recorded once. CDR1 is SGHVS, CDR2 FQNEAQ, per germline. Trimming took 5 bases from V and 2 from J; bases not matched to a gene: 1. The CDR3 is 13 amino acids. The receptor's source is a man in his 60s with acute or convalescent COVID-19. The specimen sequenced was peripheral blood. The chain is built from TRBV7-8 and TRBJ2-7; TRBD1 matches 9 bases. The CDR3 loop reads CASSRTGAYEQYF. In nucleotides, the CDR3 is TGTGCCAGCAGCCGGACAGGGGCCTACGAGCAGTACTTC. Looking up the rest from reference TRBV7-8 and TRBJ2-7 gives the full variable domain: GAGVSQSPRYKVAKRGQDVALRCDPISGHVSLFWYQQALGQGPEFLTYFQNEAQLDKSGLPSDRFFAERPEGSVSTLKIQRTQQEDSAVYLCASSRTGAYEQYFGPGTRLTVT.